What follows describes a single T cell receptor beta chain. Its target is unknown. At one end, the junction sequence differs from germline, possibly due to a read error. These data originate in a study of T cell responses to AZD1222 COVID-19 vaccine. The CDR3 totals 15 residues. Germline V gene lookup returns CDR1 SNHLY and CDR2 FYNNEI. Study results and limitations: Spike-specific TCR breadth and depth went up after people got two AZD1222 doses.

Profiling relied on immunoSEQ multiplex PCR, and the TCRdb table lists in-frame clones only, not all of them. The table shows about 120,000 clones, with 92% occurring only once. The chain carries TRBV2 and TRBJ2-1, with a tentative D call TRBD2 (5 bases). The source material was peripheral blood, sampled 28 days after the second AZD1222 dose. The TCR sequence derives from an adult who received the AZD1222 COVID-19 vaccine. The CDR3 nucleotides are TGTGCCAGCAGAGAAGCGGAGAGCTCCTACAATGAGCAGTTCTTC. Encoded protein: CASREAESSYNEQFF.